This T cell receptor (beta chain) was profiled in a study of cytomegalovirus exposure and HLA in healthy donors (TCRdb year 2017). Context from the whole study: According to an earlier analysis of 587 of the donors, about 170 million T cells yielded roughly 110 million unique TCR beta sequences and about 300 Gb of sequence data. Roughly 320 gigabases of sequencing data and around 88 million unique TCR sequences made up an early release that covered approximately 620 HLA-typed donors. Of the 300 to 500 genotyped donors, 75% to 85% were placed in the genetic ancestry cluster associated with self-reported Caucasian donors. The study aimed to test whether signatures of past pathogen exposure could be identified by cataloging public T cell receptors. The study profiled the T cell repertoires of around 700 subjects by immunosequencing and related them to cytomegalovirus serostatus. In addition to the first cohort of approximately 670 subjects, a separate validation cohort of about 120 different subjects was used. To predict cytomegalovirus infection status, the study combined high-throughput TCR immunosequencing, statistical association of individual TCRs with disease status, and machine learning. In a later analysis, previously published TCR beta repertoires from some 640 donors were re-analyzed and high-resolution HLA genotyping was added so that TCR occurrence patterns could be studied. In the later analysis, no new phenotypic data were used to find candidate immune exposures; instead, reliance was placed on TCR beta sequences and their occurrence across donors. An earlier analysis of 587 of the donors applied high-throughput TCR beta sequencing to assess whether each TCR beta V gene segment acted as functional or pseudogenic. Alongside the repertoire data, information on donor age, sex, ethnicity and CMV serostatus was compiled. A later genetic analysis used genome-wide SNP genotypes for about 55% of the 666 donors, treating that subset as a discovery cohort. Every discovery cohort repertoire had been produced on one sequencing platform. Both class I and class II loci were covered by HLA typing, at four-digit resolution. The number of donors typed differed by locus, with 629-630 for A, B, C, DRB1 and DQB1, approximately 500 for DQA1, approximately 570 for DPA1, and some 450 for DPB1. About five DR-DQ haplotypes were handled as single units for association and clustering, since linkage in the cohort was strong. On average, over 200,000 unique TCR beta nucleotide sequences were sequenced per donor among fewer than 500 genotyped donors of the cohort, with 15% to 20% of those sequences being non-productive.

This clone occurred once. Its antigen remains unidentified. Base quality data are lacking; no much larger clone is found one base away. The germline V gene supplies CDR1 SGDLS and CDR2 YYNGEE. V and J are trimmed by 3 bases and 6 bases, and the gene matches miss 12 bases of the junction. From the cysteine up to the phenylalanine, the CDR3 has a length of 17 residues. Only the CDR3 part of the read is kept: 51 bases, read in frame from the first base. Libraries were constructed by the immunoSEQ multiplex PCR assay. For the multiplex PCR, a mixture combining 60 forward primers for TCR Vbeta segments and 13 reverse primers for TCR Jbeta segments was used. The CDR3 region of rearranged TCR beta genes was amplified from genomic DNA with a multiplex PCR assay. On the Illumina HiSeq System, the amplified TCR beta libraries were sequenced as 87-base-pair reads. Concerning the study's data processing: In a later analysis, some 80 million unique TCR beta chains were counted across the 500 to 700 repertoires, and roughly 11 million of these chains were shared by at least two donors. Raw reads were error-corrected and collapsed into unique sequences with a nearest-neighbor algorithm that merged closely related sequences to remove PCR and sequencing errors. To assign V, D and J gene segments, CDR3 sequences were aligned to IMGT reference sequences. Each retained sequence needed at least a six-nucleotide match to both a V gene segment and a J gene segment. Rearrangements were called productive when the CDR3 lacked stop codons and stayed in frame with V and J; all others were non-productive. CDR3 was defined according to IMGT convention as the region running from the second conserved V-encoded cysteine to the conserved J-encoded phenylalanine. Sequences without an unambiguous match to a single V gene segment were excluded from the earlier analysis of a few hundred of the donors. An earlier analysis of several hundred of the donors called V segments functional above 56.7% productive rearrangements and segregating when the between-donor standard deviation exceeded 5%. A statistical classification framework was built for diagnosing cytomegalovirus status from the catalog of TCR beta chain sequences. In a later analysis, TCR nucleotide sequences were compared against IMGT/GENE-DB human TR gene sequences so that V and J genes could be assigned. Using the TCRdist pipeline, a later analysis assigned CDR3 sequences along with most-parsimonious VDJ recombination scenarios. In a later analysis, each TCR beta chain was defined by its CDR3 amino acid sequence together with its V-gene family, and reads lacking a unique V-gene family were excluded. A later analysis removed 500 to 600 highly shared, low-generation-probability nucleotide sequences to deal with suspected cross-contamination and a sequencing artifact. In a later analysis, a clonal expansion index for each public chain was calculated from normalized within-repertoire ranks of inferred template counts. In a later analysis, generation probabilities were computed with a VDJ recombination model fitted to out-of-frame rearrangements, and the resulting probabilities were checked against IGoR. In a later analysis, hypergeometric tests were used to score TCR-TCR, TCR-HLA and TCR-CMV co-occurrence, with a repertoire-size bias correction applied to TCR pairs. In a later analysis, false discovery rates were estimated by permuting HLA or CMV assignments 20 times. In a later analysis, co-occurring TCRs were grouped using DBSCAN, with TCRdist sequence similarity added in when clustering inside HLA-allele-positive subsets. Co-occurrence clustering excluded repertoires with fewer than 30,000 or more than 120,000 public chains, plus five with anomalous nucleotide sharing. This is the immuneACCESS table as TCRdb keeps it, with only in-frame sequences that have V and J called. A part of the clones is gone; compared with another copy, unresolved V genes explain less than half, and the rest is unexplained. The V and J calls and clone size were taken over from that table, and D and trimming were inferred from the DNA. Here the sample has some 130,000 clones; 75% to 85% occur a single time. Roughly 8.2% of the sample is held by the ten biggest clonotypes.

In total, more than 500 healthy bone marrow donors made up the cohort. At the time of sampling, all cohort members were nominally healthy, though unrecorded immune exposures were likely present. The donor was CMV seropositive and was included in the group of around 300 seropositive cohort members. A peripheral blood sample was collected from each donor, and TCR beta sequencing was performed on peripheral blood mononuclear cells. Genomic DNA was extracted from the blood cell samples with the Qiagen DNeasy Blood Extraction Kit. Findings and caveats that apply to the study as a whole: A group of highly shared sequence variants was considered likely to be a technical artifact of the sequencing pipeline. Because counts were too low, about 17 rarely observed V segments, including chromosome 9 orphons, were excluded from the earlier analysis of several hundred of the donors. The 87-base-pair reads could not distinguish some IMGT-functional V segments, including TRBV6-2 and TRBV6-3, so those segments were excluded. A later genetic analysis reported fewer N-insertions in productive TCRs among donors in an Asian-associated ancestry cluster than the roughly 690-donor mean. A further reported finding was that TCR beta sequences accurately predicted the HLA-A and HLA-B alleles for most subjects in the first cohort. This cohort had only TCR beta chains sequenced, and the lack of alpha or paired-chain data limited which features could be detected. In an earlier analysis of some 500 of the donors, most TCR beta V segments were observed in productive rearrangements about 87% or about 30% of the time, broadly matching IMGT annotations. The authors suggested that the approach could potentially be extended to other disease states and immunological phenotypes. V-gene and J-gene trimming of TCR beta chains was associated with a missense DCLRE1C variant in a later genetic analysis, and the association was replicated in an independent cohort. For the cohort, immune exposure information was limited to CMV serostatus. Linkage disequilibrium might explain the correlated functional status among segregating V segments, but an unknown experimental factor could not be ruled out. Most TCR sequences were seen in very few donors, while some public TCRs were found in many individuals. In a later analysis, HLA-associated TCR beta chains were found to be more clonally expanded and to have lower generation probabilities than equally common non-associated chains. When HLA alleles, especially DR and DQ, strongly co-occurred, attributing TCR associations to individual alleles was difficult. At a false discovery rate of 0.05, a later analysis linked around 15,000 TCR beta sequences to specific HLA alleles. In a later analysis, most CMV-associated TCR beta chains were found to appear HLA-restricted, with HLA associations seemingly driven largely by CMV exposure. Presence/absence analyses assumed roughly uniform sequencing depth across donors, an assumption that may not hold. Because HLA typing was missing for some donors at each locus, association tests included only the typed subset. A total of 150 or so TCR beta chains were listed by the study as associated with cytomegalovirus. A few of the identified cytomegalovirus-associated TCR beta chains were confirmed in vitro to be specific for cytomegalovirus antigens. In a later analysis, several top co-occurrence clusters were reported to appear linked to parvovirus B19, influenza, CMV and Epstein-Barr virus. A later analysis found that TCR association rates varied across HLA loci, with DRB1 alleles showing the most associated TCRs and HLA-C alleles the fewest. The classifier was reported to diagnose cytomegalovirus status with high specificity and sensitivity in both the original and validation cohorts.

The V and J genes are TRBV9 and TRBJ1-2, with 12 junctional bases fitting TRBD1. The source of this sequence is a woman between 50 and 59 years old in good health and CMV-seropositive. Sequences were obtained from PBMCs. DNA sequence: TGTGCCAGCAGCGCGACGGGACAGGGGGCCCTCACGGATGGCTACACCTTC. The resulting protein is CASSATGQGALTDGYTF.